The 6 T cell receptor beta chains below come from one sample, sequenced in a study of beta chain features in type 1 diabetes. Expressed TCRB transcripts were sequenced after all isolated RNA was converted to cDNA. Method: immunoSEQ multiplex PCR; TCRdb's copy keeps in-frame clones and lacks some. Among 900,000 or so clones listed, about 17% were seen once. The sequenced sample consisted of naive CD4+ T cells from blood. The receptor source for this set is a woman younger than 30 in good health.

The table lists this clone with a count of one. The chain employs TRBV6-5 and TRBJ2-2; perhaps TRBD1 as D (6 bases). With 7 bases removed from V and 3 bases from J, the gap between germline ends came to 12 bases. Germline V CDR1 and CDR2: MNHEY, SVGAGI. The CDR3 is 14 residues long. This CDR3 is CASTQTGYTGELFF. In DNA, the CDR3 is TGTGCCAGCACCCAAACAGGGTACACCGGGGAGCTGTTTTTT.

In its sample, this clone was seen a few times. The chain has TRBV15 and TRBJ2-5; 9 bases match TRBD2. The CDR3 is 18 residues long. Germline V lookup: CDR1 LNHNV, CDR2 YYDKDF (reference sequence). Losses at the gene ends were 1 base for V and 5 bases for J; bases not matched to a gene: 14. CDR3 sequence (DNA): TGTGCCACCAGCAGAGGAGGCAGACTAGCGGATAAGATGGAGACCCAGTACTTC. Protein: CATSRGGRLADKMETQYF.

This clone was seen a handful of times. The chain couples TRBV7-2 to TRBJ2-3, with 7 bases lining up with TRBD2. J gave up 4 bases and V 3 bases, and 7 bases lay outside the gene matches. Germline CDR1 is SGHTA and CDR2 is FQGNSA. The CDR3 is made up of 15 amino acids. CDR3 sequence reads: CASSFRSGSSDTQYF. CDR3 bases: TGTGCCAGCAGCTTTCGTAGCGGGTCATCAGATACGCAGTATTTT.

This clone turned up a few times. J is TRBJ2-4 and V is TRBV7-4, with 10 positions matching TRBD1. The CDR3 is 21 residues long. The ends lost 5 bases at V and 2 bases at J; junction bases unmatched: 21. In germline, CDR1 is SGHVT, CDR2 SQSDAQ. CDR3 region: CASSPILRQGATPSSKNIQYF. CDR3 bases: TGTGCCAGCAGCCCTATTCTGAGACAGGGGGCGACGCCGTCGTCCAAAAACATTCAGTACTTC.

The J gene is TRBJ2-5, the V gene TRBV20-1; D gene ambiguous. The V end was cut by 4 bases, the J end by 0 bases, with 3 bases between. The CDR3 loop spans 11 amino acids. CDR1 is DFQATT and CDR2 is SNEGSKA in the germline V gene (reference sequence). CDR3: CSATYQETQYF. The CDR3 bases are TGCAGTGCTACCTACCAAGAGACCCAGTACTTC.

The rearrangement uses TRBV18 and TRBJ1-3; 8 bases line up with TRBD1. The CDR3 is 13 residues long. V trimming: 3 bases; J trimming: 9 bases; junction bases outside the gene matches: 4. Germline V gene sequence: CDR1 KGHSH, CDR2 LQKENI. The CDR3 protein is CASSPPQGATIYF. For the CDR3, the DNA is TGTGCCAGCTCACCCCCTCAGGGGGCCACCATATATTTT.